A selection of T cell receptor beta chains follows, all from one sample in a study of CD8+CD57+ T cells in acquired aplastic anemia. TCRdb re-analysed the reads in MiXCR, keeping a single row per CDR3 protein. Among under 200,000 distinct CDR3 sequences, around 60% were seen once, and the ten largest hold under 50%. What was sequenced was sorted CD4+, CD8+, or CD8+CD57+ T cells (not recorded which) from PBMCs. The receptor set was obtained from a human donor in good health. Both conserved end residues are part of each CDR3. A D gene is named only where the DNA matches it firmly. A row's size may be missing; if present it is once, few, many or a size class.

TRBJ2-1	TRBV7-3	NA	NA	CASSSMGRRSYNEQFF	TGTGCCAGCAGCTCGATGGGCCGACGGAGCTACAATGAGCAGTTCTTC
TRBJ1-5	TRBV19	NA	TRBD1	CASSIRQGRGGNQPQHF	TGTGCCAGTAGTATAAGACAGGGGAGGGGTGGCAATCAGCCCCAGCATTTT
TRBJ2-7	TRBV29-1	NA	NA	CSVEDSNSYEQYF	TGCAGCGTTGAGGACAGCAACTCCTACGAGCAGTACTTC
TRBJ1-1	TRBV10-2	NA	NA	CASSRGGADTEAFF	TGCGCCAGCTCCCGCGGAGGGGCAGACACTGAAGCTTTCTTT
TRBJ2-7	TRBV20-1	NA	NA	CSASGTSLQEQYF	TGCAGTGCTAGCGGGACAAGCCTACAAGAGCAGTACTTC
TRBJ2-7	TRBV5-1	NA	NA	CASSPRGAEQYF	TGCGCCAGCAGCCCTCGCGGGGCCGAGCAGTACTTC
TRBJ2-7	TRBV7-3	NA	NA	CASRETGFNEQYF	TGTGCCAGCAGGGAAACAGGGTTTAATGAGCAGTACTTC
TRBJ1-6	TRBV7-9	few	TRBD1	CASSLQTGGISPLHF	TGTGCCAGCAGCTTACAGACAGGGGGAATTTCACCCCTCCACTTT
TRBJ1-1	TRBV10-3	NA	TRBD1	CAISEWTGKNTEALF	TGTGCCATCAGTGAGTGGACAGGGAAGAACACTGAAGCTCTCTTT
TRBJ1-6	TRBV9	many	NA	CASSPNRVDASTPTLHF	TGTGCCAGCAGCCCCAACAGGGTGGATGCCTCGACCCCCACCCTCCACTTT
TRBJ2-2	TRBV20-1	NA	NA	CSASEWNTGELFF	TGCAGTGCTAGCGAATGGAACACCGGGGAGCTGTTTTTT
TRBJ2-7	TRBV10-3	NA	NA	CAIGTSTYEQYF	TGTGCCATCGGGACGTCCACCTACGAGCAGTACTTC
TRBJ2-2	TRBV7-9	NA	TRBD2	CASSPGLAGGPTGELFF	TGTGCCAGCAGCCCGGGACTAGCGGGGGGTCCGACCGGGGAGCTGTTTTTT
TRBJ1-2	TRBV10-2	few	NA	CASSDRSGYTF	TGCGCCAGCAGCGACAGAAGTGGCTACACCTTC
TRBJ2-2	TRBV6-2/TRBV6-3	few	NA	CASSQDTWTDTGELFF	TGTGCCAGCAGTCAGGACACTTGGACGGACACCGGGGAGCTGTTTTTT
TRBJ1-6	TRBV5-6	NA	NA	CASSLGENTLSLHF	TGTGCCAGCAGCCTGGGGGAGAACACCCTCTCCCTCCACTTT
TRBJ2-7	TRBV4-1	many	NA	CASSQRDNPYEQYF	TGCGCCAGCAGCCAAAGGGACAATCCCTACGAGCAGTACTTC
TRBJ2-3	TRBV20-1	NA	NA	CRADISSTDTQYF	TGCAGAGCGGACATCTCTAGCACAGATACGCAGTATTTT
TRBJ1-1	TRBV19	NA	NA	CASTIRGADTEAFF	TGTGCCAGTACTATAAGGGGCGCGGACACTGAAGCTTTCTTT
TRBJ2-5	TRBV29-1	NA	TRBD2	CSVLSGIQYDQYF	TGCAGCGTTTTGAGCGGGATCCAGTATGACCAGTACTTC
TRBJ1-1	TRBV7-9	NA	NA	CASTGEAFF	TGTGCCAGCACTGGTGAAGCTTTCTTT
TRBJ2-7	TRBV6-1	NA	NA	CASSAWVYRSYEQYF	TGTGCCAGCAGCGCCTGGGTCTACCGCTCCTACGAGCAGTACTTC
TRBJ1-2	TRBV25-1	NA	TRBD1	CASSPGGYYGYTF	TGTGCCAGCAGTCCAGGGGGGTACTATGGCTACACCTTC
TRBJ2-7	TRBV7-9	NA	NA	CASSFGPYEQYF	TGTGCCAGCAGCTTCGGCCCATACGAGCAGTACTTC
TRBJ2-3	TRBV7-3	NA	TRBD2	CASSAWGAGVSDTQYF	TGTGCCAGCAGCGCCTGGGGAGCGGGAGTCTCAGATACGCAGTATTTT
TRBJ2-1	TRBV10-1	few	NA	CASSEREAGEQFF	TGCGCCAGCAGTGAAAGGGAGGCGGGTGAGCAGTTCTTC
TRBJ2-1	TRBV19	many	TRBD2	CASSPIAFSGSSYNEQFF	TGTGCCAGTAGTCCAATAGCTTTCAGCGGGAGCTCCTACAATGAGCAGTTCTTC
TRBJ1-6	TRBV24-1	NA	NA	CATSDPQTGYNSPLHF	TGTGCCACCAGTGATCCCCAGACAGGTTATAATTCACCCCTCCACTTT
TRBJ2-5	TRBV6-2/TRBV6-3	NA	NA	CASSEAQRGRKETQYF	TGTGCCAGCAGTGAAGCGCAGAGGGGGAGGAAAGAGACCCAGTACTTC
TRBJ2-7	TRBV9	NA	NA	CASSSLGESEQYF	TGTGCCAGCAGTTCACTTGGGGAAAGCGAGCAGTACTTC
TRBJ2-5	TRBV20-1	NA	NA	CSARDKYF	TGCAGTGCTAGAGATAAGTACTTC
TRBJ2-5	TRBV7-8	NA	TRBD1	CASSLARTGSETQYF	TGTGCCAGCAGCTTAGCCCGGACAGGTTCTGAGACCCAGTACTTC
TRBJ2-1	TRBV9	NA	TRBD1	CASRYDRERNNEQFF	TGTGCCAGCAGGTACGACAGGGAACGGAACAATGAGCAGTTCTTC
TRBJ2-1	TRBV4-1	many	TRBD2	CASSQVRAGTNYNEQFF	TGCGCCAGCAGCCAAGTACGTGCCGGGACTAACTACAATGAGCAGTTCTTC
TRBJ1-2	TRBV6-6	NA	NA	CASSYIAGQGYTF	TGTGCCAGCAGTTACATCGCAGGGCAGGGCTACACCTTC
TRBJ2-7	TRBV4-3	NA	NA	CASSQDPGDEQYF	TGCGCCAGCAGCCAAGATCCGGGTGATGAGCAGTACTTC
TRBJ1-4	TRBV7-8	NA	NA	CASSRGGVEEKLFF	TGTGCCAGCAGCCGGGGGGGGGTTGAAGAAAAACTGTTTTTT
TRBJ2-1	TRBV6-5	many	NA	CASSLGTEQFF	TGTGCCAGCAGTCTGGGGACAGAGCAGTTCTTC
TRBJ2-3	TRBV20-1	NA	NA	CSARVTGVPDTQYF	TGCAGTGCTAGAGTCACGGGAGTCCCAGATACGCAGTATTTT
TRBJ1-5	TRBV7-2	few	NA	CASSVHRDQPQHF	TGTGCCAGCAGCGTCCACAGGGACCAGCCCCAGCATTTT
TRBJ2-7	TRBV7-9	NA	NA	CASSIYLCSIRDNCYEQYF	NA
TRBJ2-7	TRBV14	many	NA	CASSEGHTAYEQYF	TGTGCCAGCAGCGAAGGACACACGGCCTACGAGCAGTACTTC
TRBJ1-2	TRBV9	NA	TRBD1	CASSVLDRVDGYTF	TGTGCCAGCAGCGTCCTGGACAGGGTGGATGGCTACACCTTC
TRBJ2-3	TRBV15	NA	TRBD2	CATSRPLAGDEADTQYF	TGTGCCACCAGCAGGCCATTAGCGGGAGATGAGGCAGATACGCAGTATTTT
TRBJ1-1	TRBV14	NA	NA	CASSQDLLPNTEAFF	TGTGCCAGCAGCCAAGATTTGTTACCGAACACTGAAGCTTTCTTT
TRBJ1-6	TRBV7-9	NA	NA	CASSLAGTQVNSPLHF	TGTGCCAGCAGCTTAGCGGGGACTCAAGTGAATTCACCCCTCCACTTT
TRBJ1-3	TRBV29-1	once	NA	CSVDRGPGNTIYF	TGCAGCGTTGATAGGGGTCCTGGAAACACCATATATTTT
TRBJ2-1	TRBV6-6	many	TRBD1	CASSYEGQYYNEQFF	TGTGCCAGCAGTTACGAGGGACAGTACTACAATGAGCAGTTCTTC
TRBJ2-1	TRBV7-2	NA	TRBD2	CASSLDRTSGNEQFF	TGTGCCAGCAGCTTGGATCGGACTAGTGGGAATGAGCAGTTCTTC
TRBJ2-1	TRBV7-6	few	TRBD1	CASSPYGTVNNEQFF	TGTGCCAGCAGCCCATACGGGACAGTCAACAATGAGCAGTTCTTC
TRBJ2-3	TRBV29-1	NA	NA	CSVERGGTDTQYF	TGCAGCGTTGAGCGCGGGGGCACAGATACGCAGTATTTT
TRBJ1-2	TRBV7-2	NA	NA	CASSLDPGATGYTF	TGTGCCAGCAGCTTAGATCCGGGGGCGACGGGCTACACCTTC
TRBJ2-5	TRBV29-1	NA	TRBD2	CSVLQRERRETQYF	TGCAGCGTTTTGCAGCGGGAGCGAAGAGAGACCCAGTACTTC
TRBJ2-1	TRBV27	few	TRBD2	CASSLGLGRNEQFF	TGTGCCAGCAGTTTGGGACTAGGACGCAATGAGCAGTTCTTC
TRBJ2-7	TRBV29-1	once	NA	CSVEDGASYEQYF	TGCAGCGTTGAAGACGGGGCCAGCTACGAGCAGTACTTC
TRBJ1-1	TRBV15	NA	TRBD1	CATSSRQGPEAFF	TGTGCCACCAGCAGCAGACAGGGCCCTGAAGCTTTCTTT
TRBJ2-3	TRBV12-3/TRBV12-4	many	TRBD1	CASRTGTANTDTQYF	TGTGCCAGCAGGACCGGGACAGCGAACACAGATACGCAGTATTTT
TRBJ2-1	TRBV29-1	NA	TRBD1	CSVWNTGTGGDNEQFF	TGCAGCGTATGGAACACGGGGACAGGGGGGGACAATGAGCAGTTCTTC
TRBJ2-7	TRBV20-1	few	TRBD2	CSARDIREGYEQYF	TGCAGTGCTAGAGATATCCGGGAGGGTTACGAGCAGTACTTC
TRBJ1-2	TRBV5-1	NA	TRBD1	CASSSTGTGDGYTF	TGCGCCAGCAGCAGCACCGGGACAGGGGACGGCTACACCTTC